This passage covers 12 T cell receptor beta chains from one sample sequenced in a study of cytomegalovirus exposure and HLA in healthy donors. The PCR ran on 60 Vbeta and 13 Jbeta primers. The table came from immunoSEQ multiplex PCR; TCRdb's copy has only in-frame clones and leaves some out. The table records about 160,000 clones, 75% to 90% of them present only once. Sequencing was done on a sample of PBMCs. These TCRs come from a woman aged 18-29 years in good health and CMV-seronegative.

The V gene is TRBV2, the J gene TRBJ1-4; TRBD1 might be the D (6 bases). The CDR3 is made up of 14 amino acids. Germline assignment: CDR1 SNHLY and CDR2 FYNNEI. Trimming took off 10 bases at V and 3 bases at J, with 15 bases between the two ends. CDR3 in amino acids: CATATGTPNEKLFF. CDR3 DNA sequence: TGTGCCACCGCGACCGGGACACCTAATGAAAAACTGTTTTTT.

The rearrangement joins TRBV5-5 to TRBJ2-7, with D perhaps matching TRBD1 (6 bases). The CDR3 totals 15 residues. Trimming left V 4 bases short and J 0 bases short, with 14 bases between. From germline, CDR1 is SGHKS and CDR2 YYEKEE (reference sequence). The CDR3 loop is CASSAIQGNSYEQYF. The CDR3 DNA reads as TGTGCCAGCAGCGCCATCCAGGGGAACTCCTACGAGCAGTACTTC.

The J gene is TRBJ1-6, the V gene TRBV6-5, with TRBD1 identical over 7 bases. Trimming removed 0 bases from V and 10 bases from J; junction bases left unmatched: 9. CDR1 is MNHEY, CDR2 SVGAGI, per germline. This CDR3 comprises 16 residues. CDR3 DNA: TGTGCCAGCAGTTACTCGAACAGACAGGGTTTGTCACCCCTCCACTTT. Its translation: CASSYSNRQGLSPLHF.

This clone was recorded only once. The gene calls are TRBV2 and TRBJ2-6; 10 nucleotides match TRBD1. The CDR3 runs to 18 residues. Losses at the gene ends were 4 bases for V and 1 base for J; bases not matched to a gene: 7. Germline CDR1 is SNHLY and CDR2 is FYNNEI. CDR3 in DNA: TGTGCCAGCAGTGCATACCAGGACAGGGGGTCTGGGGCCAACGTCCTGACTTTC. Translated: CASSAYQDRGSGANVLTF.

The genes are TRBV27 and TRBJ1-2, with 8 bases fitting TRBD1. The CDR3 totals 13 residues. Germline-derived CDR1 and CDR2 are MNHEY and SMNVEV (reference sequence). V lost 6 bases to trimming and J lost 14 bases; unmatched junction nucleotides: 14. The CDR3 bases are TGTGCCAGCAGCCGGGACAGGACTCAACGATCTACCTTC. Translation gives CASSRDRTQRSTF.

This clone has just a few counts. The chain uses TRBV5-1 and TRBJ2-1; TRBD1 agrees at 10 bases. This CDR3 is 16 amino acids long. Germline V gene sequence: CDR1 SGHRS, CDR2 YFSETQ. The ends lost 4 bases at V and 1 base at J; junction bases unmatched: 5. CDR3 in DNA: TGCGCCAGCAGCAGGGCGGGACAGGGGTCCTACAATGAGCAGTTCTTC. It encodes CASSRAGQGSYNEQFF.

The J gene is TRBJ1-2, the V gene TRBV6-7; 8 bases are a match to TRBD1. TRBV6-7 is sorted into the ORF group, with uncertain function. The CDR3 sequence is 14 residues long. The junction had 9 bases not matched to a gene; V was cut back by 6 bases and J by 6 bases. The CDR3 sequence: CASSSWTGRHGYTF. CDR3 in DNA: TGTGCCAGCAGCTCCTGGACAGGGAGGCATGGCTACACCTTC.

The CDR3 loop is CASRDVTGGTLNTEAFF. CDR3 in DNA: TGTGCCAGCAGAGATGTAACGGGGGGGACTTTGAACACTGAAGCTTTCTTT. This chain joins TRBV28 and TRBJ1-1; D is possibly TRBD1 (5 bases). This CDR3 has 17 residues. Per germline, CDR1 MDHEN and CDR2 SYDVKM. Trimming cost V 6 bases and J 0 bases, with 20 bases left between them.

The chain is built from TRBV28 and TRBJ2-3; 10 bases map to TRBD2. The germline CDR1 and CDR2 sequences are MDHEN and SYDVKM. V shed 6 bases and J 4 bases; nucleotides not matched to a gene: 7. This CDR3 region has 15 residues. In DNA, the CDR3 is TGTGCCAGCAGACGGGTAGGGACTAGCGCAGATACGCAGTATTTT. Its protein product is CASRRVGTSADTQYF.

The chain has TRBV28 and TRBJ2-2; TRBD2 matches 7 bases. Per germline, CDR1 MDHEN and CDR2 SYDVKM. Trimming took 3 bases from V and 4 from J; bases not matched to a gene: 14. This CDR3 region has 18 residues. CDR3 sequence reads: CASSFIRAGKRGTGELFF. The CDR3 DNA sequence: TGTGCCAGCAGTTTTATTCGAGCGGGAAAGAGGGGCACCGGGGAGCTGTTTTTT.

V and J are TRBV27 and TRBJ1-4; 9 bases align to TRBD1. The V and J ends lost 3 bases and 3 bases, in that order; junction bases with no gene match: 2. Per the germline V gene, CDR1 is MNHEY and CDR2 is SMNVEV (reference sequence). This CDR3 contains 15 residues. The CDR3 nucleotides read TGTGCCAGCAGTTTCAACAGGGGGCCTAATGAAAAACTGTTTTTT. Translated: CASSFNRGPNEKLFF.

This chain joins TRBV18 and TRBJ2-1, with a tentative D call TRBD1 (6 bases). This CDR3 contains 15 residues. Per germline, CDR1 KGHSH and CDR2 LQKENI. The V and J ends lost 1 base and 2 bases respectively, with 9 bases between them. The DNA for the CDR3 is TGTGCCAGCTCACCACGCCGGGACACCTACAATGAGCAGTTCTTC. It is translated as CASSPRRDTYNEQFF.